These 15 T cell receptor beta chains were all obtained from the same sample, sequenced in a study of blood T cell repertoires in COVID-19. Clones were read by immunoSEQ multiplex PCR, and TCRdb kept only the in-frame ones, dropping some. There are around 200,000 clones in the sample; approximately 84% occur only once, and 5.9% lies in the top ten. Source material: peripheral blood. These receptors were collected from a man aged 80 or over with acute or convalescent COVID-19.

The genes are TRBV28 and TRBJ2-7; 12 bases are a match to TRBD2. Germline-derived CDR1 and CDR2 are MDHEN and SYDVKM. The V segment lost 6 bases and the J segment 4 bases; nucleotides outside the gene matches: 7. CDR3 length: 15 amino acids. The CDR3 DNA reads TGTGCCAGCAGCCCCGGAGGACTAGCGGGATACGAGCAGTACTTC. Amino acids: CASSPGGLAGYEQYF. The full variable domain, in which reference TRBV28 and TRBJ2-7 provide the parts outside the CDR3, is DVKVTQSSRYLVKRTGEKVFLECVQDMDHENMFWYRQDPGLGLRLIYFSYDVKMKEKGDIPEGYSVSREKKERFSLILESASTNQTSMYLCASSPGGLAGYEQYFGPGTRLTVT.

The chain couples TRBV7-2 to TRBJ1-5; the match to TRBD1 covers 8 bases. Per germline, CDR1 SGHTA and CDR2 FQGNSA. The CDR3 has 14 residues. V trimming: 6 bases; J trimming: 5 bases; junction bases outside the gene matches: 6. The CDR3: CASSQTGGYQPQHF. The CDR3 bases are TGTGCCAGCAGTCAAACAGGGGGTTATCAGCCCCAGCATTTT.

The rearrangement uses TRBV9 and TRBJ2-4; 8 nucleotides match TRBD1. The CDR3 contains 13 residues. With 3 bases clipped from V and 8 bases from J, the junction kept 4 bases outside the gene matches. Per germline, CDR1 SGDLS and CDR2 YYNGEE. This chain's CDR3 is CASSADRGDIQYF. DNA for the CDR3: TGTGCCAGCAGCGCTGACAGGGGCGACATTCAGTACTTC.

V is TRBV29-1 and J is TRBJ1-4; perhaps TRBD1 as D (6 bases). Trimming stripped 4 bases from V and 4 bases from J, with 16 bases between. Germline CDR1 SQVTM, CDR2 ANQGSEA. This CDR3 spans 15 amino acids. The CDR3 loop is CSVGSRGLGNEKLFF. The DNA for the CDR3 is TGCAGCGTTGGCTCGAGGGGGTTGGGTAATGAAAAACTGTTTTTT.

This chain uses TRBV6-4 with TRBJ1-2; 8 bases align to TRBD1. The length of the CDR3 is 13 residues. The V gene's germline CDR1 is MRHNA and CDR2 SNTAGT. The V segment lost 10 bases and the J segment 4 bases; nucleotides outside the gene matches: 8. The CDR3 here is CANRTDRAYGYTF. In DNA, the CDR3 is TGTGCCAACCGAACGGACAGGGCCTATGGCTACACCTTC.

The chain carries TRBV7-9 and TRBJ1-4; 11 nucleotides match TRBD1. With 5 bases clipped from V and 11 bases from J, the junction kept 10 bases outside the gene matches. The germline V gene encodes CDR1 SEHNR and CDR2 FQNEAQ (reference sequence). This CDR3 spans 15 amino acids. CDR3 region: CASSPTGTGGGKLFF. In DNA form, the CDR3 reads TGTGCCAGCAGCCCAACCGGGACAGGGGGAGGGAAACTGTTTTTT.

The chain carries TRBV11-3 and TRBJ2-1; D is ambiguous. Per the germline V gene, CDR1 is SGHNT and CDR2 is YENEEA. The CDR3 loop spans 13 amino acids. Trimming removed 5 bases from V and 8 bases from J, with 13 bases in between. The CDR3 protein is CASSQPPLDEQFF. CDR3 nucleotide sequence: TGTGCCAGCAGCCAACCGCCCTTAGATGAGCAGTTCTTC.

This clone was counted a few times. The chain has TRBV6-5 and TRBJ1-1; D gene uncertain. The CDR3 covers 13 residues. The germline V and J ends were trimmed by 0 bases and 11 bases, with 13 bases remaining between them. Per the germline V gene, CDR1 is MNHEY and CDR2 is SVGAGI. CDR3 DNA: TGTGCCAGCAGTTACTCGAACGGTTTCGGGGCTTTCTTT. It translates to CASSYSNGFGAFF.

This rearrangement joins TRBV6-5 to TRBJ2-1; tentatively, D is TRBD2 (5 bases). The CDR3 contains 16 residues. V lost 0 bases and J 6 bases, leaving 15 bases between the germline ends. Germline V gives CDR1 MNHEY, CDR2 SVGAGI. The CDR3 sequence is CASSYSASSWTNEQFF. As DNA, the CDR3 is TGTGCCAGCAGTTACTCGGCTAGCTCCTGGACCAATGAGCAGTTCTTC.

The chain recombines TRBV5-1 with TRBJ2-1, with D possibly matching TRBD1 (6 bases). Germline-derived CDR1 and CDR2 are SGHRS and YFSETQ. V was cut by 4 bases and J by 4 bases, with 15 bases left in between. This CDR3 spans 15 amino acids. The CDR3 sequence: CASSVDRFLYNEQFF. As DNA, the CDR3 is TGCGCCAGCAGCGTCGACAGGTTCCTATACAATGAGCAGTTCTTC.

This chain links TRBV27 with TRBJ2-2, with 7 bases fitting TRBD1. J lost 4 bases, V lost 6 bases, and 8 bases had no gene match. The CDR3 is made up of 15 amino acids. Germline CDR1 MNHEY, CDR2 SMNVEV (reference sequence). CDR3 in amino acids: CASRRGRGSTGELFF. The CDR3 nucleotides are TGTGCCAGCAGGAGGGGCAGGGGGAGCACCGGGGAGCTGTTTTTT.

The CDR3 DNA sequence: TGTGCCAGCAGCTCAGGGACATCCACAGGGAACATTCAGTACTTC. Its translation: CASSSGTSTGNIQYF. The rearrangement links TRBV9 to TRBJ2-4, with a weak D call TRBD1 (6 bases). Per germline, CDR1 SGDLS and CDR2 YYNGEE. The CDR3 spans 15 residues. The germline V and J ends were trimmed by 4 bases and 7 bases, with 18 bases remaining between them.

This clone was detected only once. V and J are TRBV18 and TRBJ2-7; 9 bases line up with TRBD2. Trimming cost V 3 bases and J 4 bases; bases outside gene matches: 7. CDR3 length equals 15 residues. Germline V CDR1 and CDR2: KGHSH, LQKENI. The CDR3 DNA follows: TGTGCCAGCTCACCCGCTAGCGGGAATTCATACGAGCAGTACTTC. Translation: CASSPASGNSYEQYF.

V usage is TRBV19 and J usage is TRBJ2-1, with 10 nucleotides matching TRBD2. V was pared by 7 bases and J by 1 base, with 10 bases of the junction left unmatched. This CDR3 has 17 residues. CDR1 is LNHDA and CDR2 is SQIVND in the germline V gene (reference sequence). The CDR3 region is CASKTAGGLPSYNEQFF. Here the CDR3 DNA reads TGTGCCAGTAAAACAGCGGGAGGGCTTCCATCCTACAATGAGCAGTTCTTC.

The sample holds a few counts of this clone. This chain joins TRBV19 and TRBJ2-2, with D maybe TRBD2 (6 bases). The V end was cut by 3 bases, the J end by 2 bases, with 22 bases between. The CDR3 sequence is 19 residues long. The germline V gene has CDR1 LNHDA and CDR2 SQIVND (reference sequence). The CDR3 coding sequence is TGTGCCAGTAGTATCCGGGACTGGTTGTCCCAGGCCAACACCGGGGAGCTGTTTTTT. As protein: CASSIRDWLSQANTGELFF.